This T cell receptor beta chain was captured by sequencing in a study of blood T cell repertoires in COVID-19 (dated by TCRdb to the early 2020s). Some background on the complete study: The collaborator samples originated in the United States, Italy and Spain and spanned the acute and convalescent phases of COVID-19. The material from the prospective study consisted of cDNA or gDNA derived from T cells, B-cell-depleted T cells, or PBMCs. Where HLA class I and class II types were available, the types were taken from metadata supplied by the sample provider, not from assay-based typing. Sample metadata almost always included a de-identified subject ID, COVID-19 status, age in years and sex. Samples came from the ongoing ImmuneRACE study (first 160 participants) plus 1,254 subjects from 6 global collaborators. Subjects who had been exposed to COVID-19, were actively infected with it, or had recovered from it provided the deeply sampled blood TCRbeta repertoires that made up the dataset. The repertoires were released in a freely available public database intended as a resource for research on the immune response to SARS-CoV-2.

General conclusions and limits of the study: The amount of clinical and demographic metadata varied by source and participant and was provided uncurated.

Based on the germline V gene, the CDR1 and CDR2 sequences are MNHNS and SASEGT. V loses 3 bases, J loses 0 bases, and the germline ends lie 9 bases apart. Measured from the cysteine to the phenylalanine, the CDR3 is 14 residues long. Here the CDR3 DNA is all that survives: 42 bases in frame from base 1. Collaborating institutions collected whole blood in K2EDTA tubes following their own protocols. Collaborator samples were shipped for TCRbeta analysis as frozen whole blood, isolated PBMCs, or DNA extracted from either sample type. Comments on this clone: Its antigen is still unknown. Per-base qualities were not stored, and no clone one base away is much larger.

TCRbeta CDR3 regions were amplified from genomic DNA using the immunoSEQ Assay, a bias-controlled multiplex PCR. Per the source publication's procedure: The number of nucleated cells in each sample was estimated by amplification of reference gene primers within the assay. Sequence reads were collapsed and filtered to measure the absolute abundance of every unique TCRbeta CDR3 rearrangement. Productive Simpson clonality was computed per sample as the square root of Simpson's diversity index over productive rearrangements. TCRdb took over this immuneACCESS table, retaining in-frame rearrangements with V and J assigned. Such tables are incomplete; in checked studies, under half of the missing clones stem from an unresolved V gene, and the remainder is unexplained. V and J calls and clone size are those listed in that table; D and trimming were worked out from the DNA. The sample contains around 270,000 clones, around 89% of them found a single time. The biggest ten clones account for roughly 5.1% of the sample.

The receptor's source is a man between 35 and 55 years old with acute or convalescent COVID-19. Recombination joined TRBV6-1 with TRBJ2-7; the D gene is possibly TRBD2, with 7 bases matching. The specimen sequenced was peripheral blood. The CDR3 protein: CASSEGGASYEQYF. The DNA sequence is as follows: TGTGCCAGCAGTGAGGGGGGGGCCTCCTACGAGCAGTACTTC.